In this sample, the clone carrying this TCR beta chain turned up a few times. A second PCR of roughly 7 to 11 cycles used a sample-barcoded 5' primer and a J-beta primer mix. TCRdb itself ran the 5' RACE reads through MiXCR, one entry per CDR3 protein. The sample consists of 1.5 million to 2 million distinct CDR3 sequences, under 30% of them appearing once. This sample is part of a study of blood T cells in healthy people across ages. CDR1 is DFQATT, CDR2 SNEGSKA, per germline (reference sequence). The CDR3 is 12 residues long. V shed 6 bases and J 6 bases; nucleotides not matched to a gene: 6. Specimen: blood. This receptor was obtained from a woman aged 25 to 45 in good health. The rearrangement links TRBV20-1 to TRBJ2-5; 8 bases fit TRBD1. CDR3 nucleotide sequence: TGCAGTGCCACAGACAGGGGAAAGACCCAGTACTTC. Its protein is CSATDRGKTQYF.